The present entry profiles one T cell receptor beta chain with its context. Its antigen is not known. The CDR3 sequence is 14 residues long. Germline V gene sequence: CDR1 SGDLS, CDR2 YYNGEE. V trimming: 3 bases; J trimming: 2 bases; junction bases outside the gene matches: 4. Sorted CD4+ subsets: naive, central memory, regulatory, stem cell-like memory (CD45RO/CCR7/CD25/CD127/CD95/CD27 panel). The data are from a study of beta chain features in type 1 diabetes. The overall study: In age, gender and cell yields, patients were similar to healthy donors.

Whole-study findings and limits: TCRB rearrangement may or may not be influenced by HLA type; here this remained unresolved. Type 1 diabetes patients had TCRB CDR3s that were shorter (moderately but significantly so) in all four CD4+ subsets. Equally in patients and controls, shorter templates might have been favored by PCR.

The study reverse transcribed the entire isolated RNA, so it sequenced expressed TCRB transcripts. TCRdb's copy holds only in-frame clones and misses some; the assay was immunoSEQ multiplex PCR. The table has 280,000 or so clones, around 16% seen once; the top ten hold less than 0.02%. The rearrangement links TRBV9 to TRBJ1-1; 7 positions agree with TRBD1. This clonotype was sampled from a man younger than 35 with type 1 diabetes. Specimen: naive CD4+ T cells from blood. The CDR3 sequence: CASSAQGGNTEAFF. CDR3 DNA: TGTGCCAGCAGCGCGCAGGGGGGCAACACTGAAGCTTTCTTT. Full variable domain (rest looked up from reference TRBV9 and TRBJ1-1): DSGVTQTPKHLITATGQRVTLRCSPRSGDLSVYWYQQSLDQGLQFLIQYYNGEERAKGNILERFSAQQFPDLHSELNLSSLELGDSALYFCASSAQGGNTEAFFGQGTRLTVV.